Below, 8 T cell receptor beta chains from the same sample are listed, as sequenced in a study of CD8 T cells in ankylosing spondylitis. TCRdb re-analysed the 5' RACE reads in MiXCR, keeping a single row per CDR3 protein. The table shows approximately 290,000 distinct CDR3 sequences, with about 20% occurring only once. The sequencing sample was made of blood, either unsorted or a sorted T cell fraction (not recorded which). Every receptor here comes from a female donor with ankylosing spondylitis or in good health (not recorded which).

This clonotype was seen only a few times. The V and J genes are TRBV12-3 or TRBV12-4 and TRBJ1-3; 10 bases align to TRBD1. Trimming cost V 6 bases and J 1 base; bases outside gene matches: 6. This CDR3 contains 16 residues. The CDR3 bases are TGTGCCAGCAGCCCGGACAGGGGGTATTCTGGAAACACCATATATTTT. Protein sequence: CASSPDRGYSGNTIYF.

The V call is TRBV20-1, the J call TRBJ2-1; D is possibly TRBD2 (6 bases). Trimming pared 3 bases from V and 5 bases from J, leaving 14 bases between. The CDR3 sequence is 14 residues long. The germline CDR1 and CDR2 sequences are DFQATT and SNEGSKA (reference sequence). CDR3 protein: CSARLTGVDNEQFF. The CDR3, as DNA: TGCAGTGCTAGGTTAACGGGAGTAGACAATGAGCAGTTCTTC.

The sample holds a few counts of this clonotype. The genes are TRBV24-1 and TRBJ2-1; D is unresolved. Germline V CDR1 and CDR2: KGHDR, SFDVKD. Trimming shortened V by 3 bases and J by 9 bases, and 17 bases separated the two germline ends. The CDR3 sequence is 15 residues long. The CDR3 spells CATSDTAGSSGEQFF. The CDR3 DNA is TGTGCCACCAGTGATACTGCCGGGTCCTCGGGTGAGCAGTTCTTC.

The gene calls are TRBV12-3 or TRBV12-4 and TRBJ1-2; D unresolved. This CDR3 spans 11 amino acids. Trimming stripped 5 bases from V and 1 base from J, with 2 bases between. The CDR3 reads CASSDNYGYTF. CDR3 bases: TGTGCCAGCAGTGATAACTATGGCTACACCTTC.

In this sample, this clonotype turned up many times. The rearrangement links TRBV7-2 to TRBJ2-1; no reliable D call. Germline CDR1 SGHTA, CDR2 FQGNSA. The CDR3 is 15 residues long. V lost 1 base and J 1 base, leaving 8 bases between the germline ends. CDR3 protein: CASSLEAKSYNEQFF. CDR3 DNA sequence: TGTGCCAGCAGCTTAGAAGCAAAGTCCTACAATGAGCAGTTCTTC.

This clonotype was seen a handful of times. The gene calls are TRBV6-5 and TRBJ1-1; D is unclear. Germline CDR1 reads MNHEY; CDR2 reads SVGAGI. CDR3 length: 12 amino acids. Trimming pared 6 bases from V and 6 bases from J, leaving 11 bases between. The CDR3 sequence: CASSRGKAEAFF. The CDR3, as DNA: TGTGCCAGCAGCCGCGGAAAGGCTGAAGCTTTCTTT.

This clonotype was seen only a few times. The rearrangement links TRBV5-1 to TRBJ2-1, with D possibly TRBD1 on 6 matching bases. The V gene's germline CDR1 is SGHRS and CDR2 YFSETQ. This CDR3 has 17 amino acids. V was pared by 4 bases and J by 5 bases, with 22 bases between. CDR3 in amino acids: CASSPNSGTFNNNEQFF. CDR3 nucleotide sequence: TGCGCCAGCAGCCCTAATTCCGGGACATTCAATAACAATGAGCAGTTCTTC.

This clonotype was seen more than once but under ten times. The chain is built from TRBV20-1 and TRBJ2-7, with 8 positions matching TRBD2. Germline values: CDR1 DFQATT, CDR2 SNEGSKA (reference sequence). Losses at the gene ends were 7 bases for V and 5 bases for J; bases not matched to a gene: 13. This CDR3 is built from 14 residues. The CDR3 DNA reads as TGCAGTGTTCCCATCCCCGGGAGGGGAGACGAGCAGTACTTC. It yields the protein CSVPIPGRGDEQYF.